This note documents a single TCR beta chain sequence. Antigen specificity is unknown. Time point of the sample: persistent/refractory GD, antithyroid drugs over 5 years with positive TRAb. Following extraction of RNA from PBMCs, that RNA was used to make the TCR library. From each patient, roughly 9 milliliters of peripheral blood was drawn and collected into an EDTA anticoagulant tube. iRepertoire HTBI primers and Arm-PCR of CDR3 regions built TCR beta libraries. TCRdb fed the multiplex PCR reads into MiXCR, producing one record per CDR3 protein. This sample has a few hundred thousand distinct CDR3 sequences; around a fifth occur once, and the top ten carry around 13%. The CDR3 extends over 15 amino acids. CDR1 is MNHGY and CDR2 is SVAAGI in the germline V gene. Trimming at V came to 3 bases and at J to 5 bases, leaving 8 bases not matched to a gene. This sample was included in a study of regulatory T cells in long-lasting Graves disease. Study conclusions and caveats: TCR diversity was lower in persistent Graves' patients than in newly diagnosed ones. Preferential use of TRBV28, TRBJ1-2 and TRBJ2-5 was seen in persistent disease.

Sequencing was performed on peripheral blood mononuclear cells (PBMCs), taken when the disease was refractory, from a patient treated with antithyroid drugs. V and J are TRBV6-9 and TRBJ1-2; TRBD1 matches 8 bases. The receptor comes from a female donor with Graves disease. The CDR3, as DNA: TGTGCCAGCAGTTACCTGGCAGGGGGCGATTATGGCTACACCTTC. Amino acid sequence: CASSYLAGGDYGYTF.